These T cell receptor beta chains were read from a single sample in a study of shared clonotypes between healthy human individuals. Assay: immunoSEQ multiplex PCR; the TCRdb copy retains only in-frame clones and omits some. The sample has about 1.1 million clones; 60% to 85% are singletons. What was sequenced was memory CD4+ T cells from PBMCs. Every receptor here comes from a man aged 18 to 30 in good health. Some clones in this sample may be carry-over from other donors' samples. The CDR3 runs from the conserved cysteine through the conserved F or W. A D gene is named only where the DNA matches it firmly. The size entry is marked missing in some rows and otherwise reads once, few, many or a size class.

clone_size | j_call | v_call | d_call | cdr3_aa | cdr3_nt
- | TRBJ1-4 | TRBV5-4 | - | CASSLGRINEKLFF | TGTGCCAGCAGCTTGGGACGGATAAATGAAAAACTGTTTTTT
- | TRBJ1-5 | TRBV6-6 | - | CASSPDSSPQHF | TGTGCCAGCAGCCCTGACAGTTCCCCCCAGCATTTT
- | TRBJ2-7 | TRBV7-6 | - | CASSRLLGSYEQYF | TGTGCCAGCAGCCGCCTTTTGGGTTCCTACGAGCAGTACTTC
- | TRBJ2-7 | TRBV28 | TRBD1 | CATTGQSYEQYF | TGTGCCACTACGGGACAGTCCTACGAGCAGTACTTC
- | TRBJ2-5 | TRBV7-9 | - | CASTNGKTQYF | TGTGCCAGCACCAACGGCAAGACCCAGTACTTC
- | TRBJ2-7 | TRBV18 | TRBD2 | CASGLAETYEQYF | TGTGCCAGCGGACTAGCGGAAACCTACGAGCAGTACTTC
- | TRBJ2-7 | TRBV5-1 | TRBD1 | CASKAAGQGYEQYF | TGCGCCAGCAAAGCCGCGGGACAGGGTTACGAGCAGTACTTC
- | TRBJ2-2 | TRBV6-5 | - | CASSYGQTPTGELFF | TGTGCCAGCAGTTACGGGCAGACTCCCACCGGGGAGCTGTTTTTT
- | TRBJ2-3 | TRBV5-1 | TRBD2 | CASGGLAGEADTQYF | TGCGCCAGCGGCGGACTAGCGGGAGAGGCAGATACGCAGTATTTT
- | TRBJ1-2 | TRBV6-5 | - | CASSYSRGGYGYTF | TGTGCCAGCAGTTACTCGAGGGGAGGCTATGGCTACACCTTC
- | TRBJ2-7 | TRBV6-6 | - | CASSPAAYEQYF | TGTGCCAGCAGCCCGGCGGCCTACGAGCAGTACTTC
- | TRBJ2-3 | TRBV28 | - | CAIAGNTDTQYF | TGTGCCATTGCGGGAAACACAGATACGCAGTATTTT
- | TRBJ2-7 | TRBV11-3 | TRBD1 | CASSLEGQGGQYF | TGTGCCAGCAGCTTAGAAGGACAGGGTGGGCAGTACTTC
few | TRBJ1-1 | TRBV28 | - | CASSLQNTEAFF | TGTGCCAGCAGTTTGCAGAACACTGAAGCTTTCTTT
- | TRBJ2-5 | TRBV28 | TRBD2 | CASSLDPGLAGGQETQYF | TGTGCCAGCAGTTTAGATCCGGGACTAGCGGGGGGACAAGAGACCCAGTACTTC
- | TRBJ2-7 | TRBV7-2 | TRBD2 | CASSYSGSSYEQYF | TGTGCCAGCAGCTATAGCGGGAGTTCCTACGAGCAGTACTTC
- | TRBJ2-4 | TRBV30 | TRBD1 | CACRHRGQTKNIQYF | TGTGCCTGCCGCCACAGGGGGCAGACCAAAAACATTCAGTACTTC
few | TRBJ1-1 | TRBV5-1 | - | CASSPRVDTEAFF | TGCGCCAGCAGCCCCCGGGTGGACACTGAAGCTTTCTTT
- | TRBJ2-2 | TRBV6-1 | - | CASSPWVSTGELFF | TGTGCCAGCAGCCCCTGGGTTTCGACCGGGGAGCTGTTTTTT
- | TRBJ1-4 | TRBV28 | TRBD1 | CASSSGGEKLFF | TGTGCCAGCAGTTCAGGGGGTGAAAAACTGTTTTTT
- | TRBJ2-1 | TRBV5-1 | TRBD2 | CASSLGLAGVREQFF | TGCGCCAGCAGCTTGGGACTAGCGGGAGTAAGAGAGCAGTTCTTC
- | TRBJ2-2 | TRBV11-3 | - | CASTGTGNTGELFF | TGTGCCAGCACCGGGACGGGGAACACCGGGGAGCTGTTTTTT
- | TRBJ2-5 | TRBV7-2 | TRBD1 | CASSWKGAGLETQYF | TGTGCCAGCAGCTGGAAGGGGGCCGGATTGGAGACCCAGTACTTC
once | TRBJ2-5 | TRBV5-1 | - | CASSFRSGGRVRGETQYF | TGCGCCAGCAGCTTTAGGTCCGGGGGCCGGGTGCGAGGAGAGACCCAGTACTTC
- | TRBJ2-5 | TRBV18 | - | CASSPTLQETQYF | TGTGCCAGCTCACCAACCCTTCAAGAGACCCAGTACTTC
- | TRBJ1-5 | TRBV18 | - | CASSPQGGSNQPQHF | TGTGCCAGCTCACCACAGGGAGGTAGCAATCAGCCCCAGCATTTT
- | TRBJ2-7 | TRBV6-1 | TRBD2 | CATCTLAGASYEQYF | TGTGCCACTTGCACATTAGCGGGAGCTTCCTACGAGCAGTACTTC
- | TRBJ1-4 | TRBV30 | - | CAWRAGGATNEKLFF | TGTGCCTGGCGGGCAGGTGGGGCAACTAATGAAAAACTGTTTTTT
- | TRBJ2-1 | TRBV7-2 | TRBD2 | CASRGRAGAYNEQFF | TGTGCCAGCAGAGGAAGAGCGGGAGCCTACAATGAGCAGTTCTTC
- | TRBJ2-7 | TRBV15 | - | CATSREPSWDRSYEQYF | TGTGCCACCAGCAGAGAGCCCAGTTGGGACCGCTCCTACGAGCAGTACTTC
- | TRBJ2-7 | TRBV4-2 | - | CASSPMDGPLYEQYF | TGTGCCAGCAGCCCGATGGACGGCCCCCTCTACGAGCAGTACTTC
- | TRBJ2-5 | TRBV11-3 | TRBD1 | CASSLGSTGMETQYF | TGTGCCAGCAGCTTAGGATCGACAGGGATGGAGACCCAGTACTTC
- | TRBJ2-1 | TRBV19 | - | CASSILTQYNEQFF | TGTGCCAGTAGTATCCTCACCCAGTACAATGAGCAGTTCTTC
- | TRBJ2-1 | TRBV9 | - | CASSPKGLANEQFF | TGTGCCAGCAGCCCCAAGGGGCTAGCAAATGAGCAGTTCTTC
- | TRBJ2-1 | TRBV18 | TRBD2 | CASSPRGASGSPESSYNEQFF | TGTGCCAGCTCACCCAGGGGAGCTAGCGGGAGCCCTGAGAGCTCCTACAATGAGCAGTTCTTC
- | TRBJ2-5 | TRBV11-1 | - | CASSGTGGAETQYF | TGTGCCAGCAGCGGTACAGGGGGGGCAGAGACCCAGTACTTC
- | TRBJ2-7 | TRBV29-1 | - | CSVEGGGDEQYF | TGCAGCGTTGAAGGGGGGGGCGACGAGCAGTACTTC
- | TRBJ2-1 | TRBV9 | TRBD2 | CASSAGGTYNEQFF | TGTGCCAGCAGCGCGGGGGGGACCTACAATGAGCAGTTCTTC
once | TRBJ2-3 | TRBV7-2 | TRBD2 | CASSPGTSGMADTQYF | TGTGCCAGCAGCCCCGGAACTAGCGGGATGGCAGATACGCAGTATTTT
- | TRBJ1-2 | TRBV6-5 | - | CASSIGYGGKDGYTF | TGTGCCAGCAGCATAGGGTACGGGGGGAAGGATGGCTACACCTTC
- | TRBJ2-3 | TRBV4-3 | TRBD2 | CASSQVFREGYTDTQYF | TGCGCCAGCAGCCAAGTCTTTAGGGAGGGTTACACAGATACGCAGTATTTT
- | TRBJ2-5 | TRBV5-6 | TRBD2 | CASSLLAGGETQYF | TGTGCCAGCAGCTTACTAGCGGGTGGAGAGACCCAGTACTTC
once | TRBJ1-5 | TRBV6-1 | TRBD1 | CASRGQATSNQPQHF | TGTGCCAGCAGGGGACAGGCCACCAGCAATCAGCCCCAGCATTTT
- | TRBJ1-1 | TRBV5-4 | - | CASSPRLGDRTEAFF | TGTGCCAGCAGCCCGCGTCTGGGGGACCGCACTGAAGCTTTCTTT
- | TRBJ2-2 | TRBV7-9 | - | CASSLWSGDDTGELFF | TGTGCCAGCAGCTTATGGTCAGGGGACGACACCGGGGAGCTGTTTTTT
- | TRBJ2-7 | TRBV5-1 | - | CASSSTPGTSGEQYF | TGCGCCAGCAGCTCAACCCCGGGAACCTCAGGAGAGCAGTACTTC
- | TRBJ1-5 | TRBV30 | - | CAWSGQENQPQHF | TGTGCCTGGAGTGGACAGGAGAATCAGCCCCAGCATTTT
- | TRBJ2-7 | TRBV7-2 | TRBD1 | CASSDRGPYEQYF | TGTGCCAGCAGCGACAGGGGACCCTACGAGCAGTACTTC
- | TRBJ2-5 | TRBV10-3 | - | CAISDGGSETQYF | TGTGCCATCAGTGATGGGGGATCAGAGACCCAGTACTTC
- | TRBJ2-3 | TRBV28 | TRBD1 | CASSLDDRGTDTQYF | TGTGCCAGCAGTTTAGACGACAGGGGCACAGATACGCAGTATTTT
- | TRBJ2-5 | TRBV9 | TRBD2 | CASSPGLAGGRETQYF | TGTGCCAGCAGCCCGGGACTAGCGGGGGGCAGGGAGACCCAGTACTTC
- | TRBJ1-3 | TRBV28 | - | CASSLRAYSGNTIYF | TGTGCCAGCAGTTTGAGGGCGTACTCTGGAAACACCATATATTTT
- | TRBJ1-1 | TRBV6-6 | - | CASSFQGNTEAFF | TGTGCCAGCAGTTTTCAGGGGAACACTGAAGCTTTCTTT
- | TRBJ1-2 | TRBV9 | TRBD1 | CASSVAGQGYYGYTF | TGTGCCAGCAGCGTAGCGGGACAGGGATACTATGGCTACACCTTC
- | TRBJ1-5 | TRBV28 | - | CASSSGNQPQHF | TGTGCCAGCAGTTCTGGCAATCAGCCCCAGCATTTT
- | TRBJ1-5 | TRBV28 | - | CASSLQGRGNQPQHF | TGTGCCAGCAGTTTACAGGGTAGGGGCAATCAGCCCCAGCATTTT
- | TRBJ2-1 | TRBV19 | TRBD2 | CASSSRLADSYNEQFF | TGTGCCAGTAGTTCCCGTCTAGCGGACTCCTACAATGAGCAGTTCTTC
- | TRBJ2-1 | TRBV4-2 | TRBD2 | CASSQPLAGSLQFQFF | TGTGCCAGCAGCCAACCACTAGCGGGATCCCTCCAGTTCCAGTTCTTC
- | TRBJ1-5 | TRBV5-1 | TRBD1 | CASSPGSGGDQPQHF | TGCGCCAGCAGCCCAGGCTCAGGGGGCGATCAGCCCCAGCATTTT